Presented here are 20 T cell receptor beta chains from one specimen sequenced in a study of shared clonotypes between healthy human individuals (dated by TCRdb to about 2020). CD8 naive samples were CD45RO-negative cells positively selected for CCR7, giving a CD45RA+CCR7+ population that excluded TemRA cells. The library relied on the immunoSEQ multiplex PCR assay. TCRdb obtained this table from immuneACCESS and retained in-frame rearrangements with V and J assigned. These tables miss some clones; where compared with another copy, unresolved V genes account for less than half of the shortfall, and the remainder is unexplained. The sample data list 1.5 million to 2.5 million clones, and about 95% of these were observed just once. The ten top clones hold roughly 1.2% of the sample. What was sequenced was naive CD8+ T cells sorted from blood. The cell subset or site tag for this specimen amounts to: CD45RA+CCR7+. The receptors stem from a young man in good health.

The CDR3 protein is CATSGGLSSYEQYF. The CDR3 nucleotides read TGTGCCACCAGCGGGGGACTTAGCTCCTACGAGCAGTACTTC. This sequence joins TRBV15 and TRBJ2-7, with a weak D call TRBD2 (6 bases). This CDR3 has 14 amino acids. The V end was cut by 5 bases, the J end by 0 bases, with 11 bases between. Germline CDR1 LNHNV, CDR2 YYDKDF (reference sequence).

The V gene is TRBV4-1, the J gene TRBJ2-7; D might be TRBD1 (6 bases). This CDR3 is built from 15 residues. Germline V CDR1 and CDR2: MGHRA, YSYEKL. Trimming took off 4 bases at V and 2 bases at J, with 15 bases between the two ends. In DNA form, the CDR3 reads TGCGCCAGCAGCCCCAGAAGAGGGGGTACCTACGAGCAGTACTTC. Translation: CASSPRRGGTYEQYF.

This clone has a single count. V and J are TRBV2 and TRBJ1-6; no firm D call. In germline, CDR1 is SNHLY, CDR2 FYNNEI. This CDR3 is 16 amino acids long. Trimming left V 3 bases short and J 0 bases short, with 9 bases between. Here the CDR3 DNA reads TGTGCCAGCAGTGACGTAGGGAACTCCTATAATTCACCCCTCCACTTT. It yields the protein CASSDVGNSYNSPLHF.

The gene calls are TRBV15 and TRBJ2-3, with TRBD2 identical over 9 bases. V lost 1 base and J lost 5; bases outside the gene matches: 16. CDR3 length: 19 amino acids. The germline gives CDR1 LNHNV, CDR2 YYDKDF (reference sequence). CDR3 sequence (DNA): TGTGCCACCAGCAGAGTCCCAGCGGGAGGCCCCTGGGGTGAAGATACGCAGTATTTT. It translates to CATSRVPAGGPWGEDTQYF.

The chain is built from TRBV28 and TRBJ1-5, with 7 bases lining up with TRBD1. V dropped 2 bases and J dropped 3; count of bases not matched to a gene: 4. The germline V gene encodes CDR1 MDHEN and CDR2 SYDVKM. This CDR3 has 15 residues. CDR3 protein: CASSLTQGPNQPQHF. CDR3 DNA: TGTGCCAGCAGTTTAACACAGGGGCCCAATCAGCCCCAGCATTTT.

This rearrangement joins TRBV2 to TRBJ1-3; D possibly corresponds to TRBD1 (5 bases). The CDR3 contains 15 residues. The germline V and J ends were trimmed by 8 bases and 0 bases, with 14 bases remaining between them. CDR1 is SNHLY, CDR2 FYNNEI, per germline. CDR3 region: CASGGARDSGNTIYF. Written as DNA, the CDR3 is TGTGCCAGCGGAGGGGCTCGGGACTCTGGAAACACCATATATTTT.

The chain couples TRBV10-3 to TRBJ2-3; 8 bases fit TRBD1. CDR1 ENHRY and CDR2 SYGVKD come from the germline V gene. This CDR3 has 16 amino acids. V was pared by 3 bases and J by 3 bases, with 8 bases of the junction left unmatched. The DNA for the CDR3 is TGTGCCATCAGTGAAGACAGGGGTTCCCCTACAGATACGCAGTATTTT. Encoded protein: CAISEDRGSPTDTQYF.

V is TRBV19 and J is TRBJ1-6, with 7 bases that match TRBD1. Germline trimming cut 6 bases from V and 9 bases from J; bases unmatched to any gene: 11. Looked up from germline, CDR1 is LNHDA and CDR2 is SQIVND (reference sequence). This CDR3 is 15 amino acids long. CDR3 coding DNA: TGTGCCAGTAGACCTAGACAGGGAGAGGGTTCACCCCTCCACTTT. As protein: CASRPRQGEGSPLHF.

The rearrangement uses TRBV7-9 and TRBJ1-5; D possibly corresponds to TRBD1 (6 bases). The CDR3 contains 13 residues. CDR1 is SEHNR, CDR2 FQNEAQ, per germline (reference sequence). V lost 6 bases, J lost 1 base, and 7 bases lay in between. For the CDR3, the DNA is TGTGCCAGCAGTACAGGGAGCAATCAGCCCCAGCATTTT. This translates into CASSTGSNQPQHF.

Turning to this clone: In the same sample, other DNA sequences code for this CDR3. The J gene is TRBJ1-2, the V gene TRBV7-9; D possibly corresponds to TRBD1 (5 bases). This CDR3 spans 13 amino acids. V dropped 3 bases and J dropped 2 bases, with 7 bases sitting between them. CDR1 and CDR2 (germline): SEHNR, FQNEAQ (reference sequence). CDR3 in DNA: TGTGCCAGCAGCTTCGGGGGGAACTATGGCTACACCTTC. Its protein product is CASSFGGNYGYTF.

The CDR3 reads CASSIDTASGRGNEQFF. Written as DNA, the CDR3 is TGTGCCAGTAGTATTGATACTGCTAGCGGGAGGGGTAATGAGCAGTTCTTC. The rearrangement uses TRBV19 and TRBJ2-1; 12 positions match TRBD2. Germline V gene data show CDR1 as LNHDA and CDR2 as SQIVND (reference sequence). The CDR3 is 17 amino acids. With V trimmed by 3 bases and J by 7 bases, 10 bases remained unmatched.

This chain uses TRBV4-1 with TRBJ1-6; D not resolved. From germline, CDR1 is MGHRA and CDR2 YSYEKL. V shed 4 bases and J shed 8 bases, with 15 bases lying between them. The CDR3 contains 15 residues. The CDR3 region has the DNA TGCGCCAGCAGCCCGGTACCGGGCTCCTATTCACCCCTCCACTTT. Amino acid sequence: CASSPVPGSYSPLHF.

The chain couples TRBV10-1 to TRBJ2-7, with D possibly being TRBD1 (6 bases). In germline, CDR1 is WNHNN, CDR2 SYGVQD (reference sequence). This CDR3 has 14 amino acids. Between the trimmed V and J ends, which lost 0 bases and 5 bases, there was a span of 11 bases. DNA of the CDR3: TGCGCCAGCAGTGAGTCGGGGGCGCAGGACGAGCAGTACTTC. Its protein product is CASSESGAQDEQYF.

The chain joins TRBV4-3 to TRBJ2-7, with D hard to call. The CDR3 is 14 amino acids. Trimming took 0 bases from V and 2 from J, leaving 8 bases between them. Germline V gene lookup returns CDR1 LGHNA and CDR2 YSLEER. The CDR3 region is CASSQEPAAYEQYF. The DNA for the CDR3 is TGCGCCAGCAGCCAAGAACCGGCAGCCTACGAGCAGTACTTC.

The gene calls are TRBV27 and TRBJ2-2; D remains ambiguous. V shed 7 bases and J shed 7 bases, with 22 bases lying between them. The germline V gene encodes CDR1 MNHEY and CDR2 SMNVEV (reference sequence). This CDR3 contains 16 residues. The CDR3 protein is CASTFSAPKMIGELFF. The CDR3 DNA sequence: TGTGCCAGCACCTTCAGCGCCCCCAAAATGATCGGGGAGCTGTTTTTT.

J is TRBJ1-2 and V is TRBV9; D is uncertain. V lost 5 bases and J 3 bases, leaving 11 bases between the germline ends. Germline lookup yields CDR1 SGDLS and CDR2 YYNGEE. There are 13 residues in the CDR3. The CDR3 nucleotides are TGTGCCAGCAGGGCCCCCCGGGACTATGGCTACACCTTC. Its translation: CASRAPRDYGYTF.

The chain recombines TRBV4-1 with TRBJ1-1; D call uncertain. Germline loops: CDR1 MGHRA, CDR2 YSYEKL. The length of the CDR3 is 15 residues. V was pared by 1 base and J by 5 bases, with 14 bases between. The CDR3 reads CASSQVYSSGTEAFF. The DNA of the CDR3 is TGCGCCAGCAGCCAAGTCTACAGCTCCGGAACTGAAGCTTTCTTT.

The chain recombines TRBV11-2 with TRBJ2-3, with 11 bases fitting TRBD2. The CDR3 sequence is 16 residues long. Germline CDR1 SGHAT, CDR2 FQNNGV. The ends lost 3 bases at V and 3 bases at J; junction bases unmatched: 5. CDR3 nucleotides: TGTGCCAGCAGCTTTAGATGGACTAGCGGGACAGATACGCAGTATTTT. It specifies CASSFRWTSGTDTQYF.

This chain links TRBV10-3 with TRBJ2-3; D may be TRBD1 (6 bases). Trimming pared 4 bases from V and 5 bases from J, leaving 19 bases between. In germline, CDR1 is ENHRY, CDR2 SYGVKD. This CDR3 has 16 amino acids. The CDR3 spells CAISGEILQGRDTQYF. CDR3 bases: TGTGCCATCAGTGGGGAGATCCTTCAGGGGAGAGATACGCAGTATTTT.

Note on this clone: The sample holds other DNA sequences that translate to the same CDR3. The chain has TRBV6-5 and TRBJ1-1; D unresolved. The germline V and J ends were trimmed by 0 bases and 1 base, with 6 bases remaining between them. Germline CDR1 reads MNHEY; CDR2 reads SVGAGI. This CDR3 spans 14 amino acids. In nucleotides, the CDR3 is TGTGCCAGCAGTTACTCATCGGCGAACACTGAAGCTTTCTTT. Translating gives CASSYSSANTEAFF.